This is a list of T cell receptor beta chains from one sample in a study of blood T cells in healthy people across ages. TCRdb passed the 5' RACE reads through MiXCR, listing each CDR3 protein once. The table includes about 930,000 distinct CDR3 sequences, almost 30% detected once. These data also featured in a second study, about T cells of mothers and their children.

Sequences were obtained from blood. These receptor sequences come from a woman in her forties in good health. Each CDR3 is given without its conserved first and last residue. Each record gives: V gene, D gene, CDR3 protein. The D gene is left open where the match is weak.

v_call: TRBV18
d_call: TRBD1
cdr3_aa: ASSFRGGTVQPQH

v_call: TRBV5-6
d_call: TRBD1
cdr3_aa: ASSLRGTGIRSPLH

v_call: TRBV6-5
d_call: TRBD2
cdr3_aa: ASSLSSGGEQF

v_call: TRBV12-3/TRBV12-4
d_call: TRBD1
cdr3_aa: ASSLPTGRFNTEAF

v_call: TRBV24-1
d_call: TRBD1
cdr3_aa: ATKIRDSKNIQY

v_call: TRBV27
d_call: .
cdr3_aa: ASSLTGSNTEAF

v_call: TRBV5-1
d_call: TRBD1
cdr3_aa: ASSWGQGPYEQY

v_call: TRBV28
d_call: .
cdr3_aa: ASSPGQPAYGYT

v_call: TRBV20-1
d_call: TRBD2
cdr3_aa: SARTPSTGGRNNEQF

v_call: TRBV7-3
d_call: TRBD1
cdr3_aa: ASSLTYRGKATEAF

v_call: TRBV12-3/TRBV12-4
d_call: .
cdr3_aa: ASSLEPWDEQY

v_call: TRBV7-6
d_call: TRBD2
cdr3_aa: ASSSRASGSTDTQY

v_call: TRBV15
d_call: .
cdr3_aa: ATSRDIGYEQY

v_call: TRBV5-1
d_call: .
cdr3_aa: ASSLETGDNSPLH

v_call: TRBV3-1
d_call: .
cdr3_aa: ASSRTQGYEQY

v_call: TRBV28
d_call: TRBD1
cdr3_aa: ASSFGQGGEAF

v_call: TRBV25-1
d_call: .
cdr3_aa: ASSHGTTTYEQY

v_call: TRBV7-2
d_call: TRBD1
cdr3_aa: ASSLVLGQGIEQF

v_call: TRBV9
d_call: .
cdr3_aa: ASSVGSGPSYEQY

v_call: TRBV7-9
d_call: .
cdr3_aa: ASSGNGEQY

v_call: TRBV29-1
d_call: .
cdr3_aa: SVAEGQSTDTQY

v_call: TRBV15
d_call: TRBD2
cdr3_aa: ATSRGGGITDTQY

v_call: TRBV20-1
d_call: TRBD1
cdr3_aa: SARDGQEITDTQY

v_call: TRBV28
d_call: .
cdr3_aa: ASSLRRGAQWEKLF

v_call: TRBV4-1
d_call: .
cdr3_aa: ASSHPPGNTEAF

v_call: TRBV9
d_call: .
cdr3_aa: ASSARSAANYGYT

v_call: TRBV9
d_call: .
cdr3_aa: ASSVATAAGNTIY

v_call: TRBV7-2
d_call: .
cdr3_aa: ASSLGRVTSYEQY

v_call: TRBV9
d_call: .
cdr3_aa: ASATRDTQY

v_call: TRBV20-1
d_call: TRBD1
cdr3_aa: SARGGTALDSPLH

v_call: TRBV28
d_call: .
cdr3_aa: ASSQDHLETQY

v_call: TRBV20-1
d_call: .
cdr3_aa: SARDDSQETQY

v_call: TRBV18
d_call: .
cdr3_aa: ASSPGLLLGANVLT

v_call: TRBV20-1
d_call: TRBD1
cdr3_aa: SASTGGWETQY

v_call: TRBV4-1
d_call: TRBD1
cdr3_aa: ANSQDSIPTGGGKNIQY

v_call: TRBV5-1
d_call: TRBD1
cdr3_aa: ASSRGDRGVYEQY

v_call: TRBV6-1
d_call: .
cdr3_aa: ASSLAVREQY

v_call: TRBV6-5
d_call: TRBD2
cdr3_aa: ASSTFSGIAQETQY

v_call: TRBV13
d_call: TRBD1
cdr3_aa: ASSLGGPGQGTNEQF

v_call: TRBV29-1
d_call: .
cdr3_aa: SGERQGTYGYT